This T cell receptor beta chain comes out of a study of cytomegalovirus exposure and HLA in healthy donors (dated by TCRdb to about 2017). Regarding the research as a whole: According to an earlier analysis of 450 to 650 of the donors, some 180 million T cells yielded 117 million unique TCR beta sequences and less than 300 Gb of sequence data. Class I and class II HLA loci were covered by the typing at four-digit resolution. The study aimed to test whether signatures of past pathogen exposure could be identified by cataloging public T cell receptors. Roughly 300 gigabases of sequencing data and approximately 80 million unique TCR sequences were included in an early release covering 550 to 650 HLA-typed donors. Donor age, sex, ethnicity and CMV serostatus were compiled alongside the repertoire data. A separate validation cohort of roughly 130 different subjects was used in addition to the 666-subject first cohort. Rather than using new phenotypic data, the later analysis identified candidate immune exposures from TCR beta sequences and from how often those sequences occurred across donors. A later genetic analysis used genome-wide SNP genotypes for about 55% of the 666 donors, treating that subset as a discovery cohort. Among the approximately 400 genotyped donors, about 85% belonged to the genetic ancestry cluster associated with self-reported Caucasian donors. Typing coverage differed by locus: A, B, C, DRB1 and DQB1 were typed in roughly 629-630 donors, DQA1 in 500 to 550, DPA1 in approximately 610, and DPB1 in just under 490. Among 398 genotyped donors of the cohort, an average of approximately 240,000 unique TCR beta nucleotide sequences were sequenced per donor, 15% to 20% of them non-productive. The T cell repertoires of several hundred subjects were profiled by immunosequencing and related to cytomegalovirus serostatus. A later analysis re-examined previously published TCR beta repertoires from hundreds of donors and added high-resolution HLA genotyping to investigate patterns of TCR occurrence. All discovery cohort repertoires had been generated on a single sequencing platform. Several DR-DQ haplotypes were treated as single units for association and clustering because of strong linkage in the cohort. To predict cytomegalovirus infection status, the study brought together high-throughput TCR immunosequencing, statistical association of individual TCRs with disease status, and machine learning. In an earlier analysis of several hundred of the donors, high-throughput TCR beta sequencing was used to judge whether each TCR beta V gene segment behaved as functional or pseudogenic.

On this clone: The specificity of this receptor is unknown. Per-base qualities were not stored, and no clone one base away is much larger.

General conclusions and limits of the study: Broadly in line with IMGT annotations, most TCR beta V segments showed up in productive rearrangements about 87% or about 30% of the time in an earlier analysis of approximately 640 of the donors. While some public TCRs were present in many individuals, most TCR sequences turned up only very rarely across donors. In a later analysis, more than 15,000 TCR beta sequences were associated with specific HLA alleles at a false discovery rate of 0.05. Most CMV-associated TCR beta chains appeared to be HLA-restricted in a later analysis, and the HLA associations seemed to be driven largely by CMV exposure. This cohort had only TCR beta chains sequenced, and the lack of alpha or paired-chain data limited which features could be detected. According to a later genetic analysis, donors in an Asian-associated ancestry cluster had fewer N-insertions in productive TCRs than the roughly 660-donor mean. According to a later analysis, parvovirus B19, influenza, CMV and Epstein-Barr virus appeared linked to several top co-occurrence clusters. The 87-base-pair reads could not distinguish some IMGT-functional V segments, including TRBV6-2 and TRBV6-3, so those segments were excluded. A cluster of highly shared sequence variants was judged likely to represent a technical artifact of the sequencing pipeline. According to a later analysis, TCR association rates differed among HLA loci, with DRB1 alleles showing the most associated TCRs and HLA-C alleles showing the fewest. V-gene and J-gene trimming of TCR beta chains was associated with a missense DCLRE1C variant in a later genetic analysis, and the association was replicated in an independent cohort. For the cohort, immune exposure information was limited to CMV serostatus. About 17 rarely observed V segments, including chromosome 9 orphons, were excluded from the earlier analysis of about 500 of the donors because counts were too low. In both the original and validation cohorts, the classifier was reported to diagnose cytomegalovirus status with high specificity and sensitivity. In a later analysis, HLA-associated TCR beta chains were found to be more clonally expanded and to have lower generation probabilities than equally common non-associated chains. The authors suggested that the approach could potentially be extended to other disease states and immunological phenotypes. When HLA alleles, especially DR and DQ, strongly co-occurred, attributing TCR associations to individual alleles was difficult. The study listed 150 to 200 TCR beta chains as associated with cytomegalovirus. Presence/absence analyses assumed roughly uniform sequencing depth across donors, an assumption that may not hold. A further reported finding was that TCR beta sequences accurately predicted the HLA-A and HLA-B alleles for most subjects in the first cohort. A few of the identified cytomegalovirus-associated TCR beta chains were confirmed in vitro to be specific for cytomegalovirus antigens. Because HLA typing was missing for some donors at each locus, association tests included only the typed subset. Linkage disequilibrium might explain the correlated functional status among segregating V segments, but an unknown experimental factor could not be excluded.

Library prep was done by the immunoSEQ multiplex PCR assay. For the multiplex PCR, a mixture combining 60 forward primers for TCR Vbeta segments and 13 reverse primers for TCR Jbeta segments was used. The CDR3 region of rearranged TCR beta genes was amplified from genomic DNA with a multiplex PCR assay. Amplified TCR beta libraries were sequenced as 87-base-pair reads on the Illumina HiSeq System. Regarding the original processing steps: In a later analysis, tens of millions of unique TCR beta chains were counted across the 500 to 850 repertoires, and roughly 11 million of these chains were shared by at least two donors. To remove PCR and sequencing errors, raw reads were error-corrected and collapsed into unique sequences using a nearest-neighbor algorithm that merged closely related sequences. Alignment of CDR3 sequences to IMGT reference sequences was used to assign V, D and J gene segments. Each retained sequence needed at least a six-nucleotide match to both a V gene segment and a J gene segment. A rearrangement counted as productive if the CDR3 had no stop codons and remained in frame with V and J, and every other rearrangement counted as non-productive. CDR3 was defined by IMGT convention, running from the second conserved V-encoded cysteine to the conserved J-encoded phenylalanine. In an earlier analysis of 587 of the donors, sequences lacking an unambiguous match to a single V gene segment were excluded. An earlier analysis of several hundred of the donors called V segments functional above 56.7% productive rearrangements and segregating when the between-donor standard deviation exceeded 5%. A statistical classification framework was developed to diagnose cytomegalovirus status using the catalog of TCR beta chain sequences. V and J gene assignment, in a later analysis, came from comparing TCR nucleotide sequences with IMGT/GENE-DB human TR gene sequences. A later analysis assigned CDR3 sequences and most-parsimonious VDJ recombination scenarios with the TCRdist pipeline. In a later analysis, every TCR beta chain was defined by the combination of its CDR3 amino acid sequence and its V-gene family, and reads without a unique V-gene family were dropped. A later analysis removed 592 highly shared, low-generation-probability nucleotide sequences to deal with suspected cross-contamination and a sequencing artifact. In a later analysis, a clonal expansion index for each public chain was calculated from normalized within-repertoire ranks of inferred template counts. Generation probabilities in a later analysis came from a VDJ recombination model fitted to out-of-frame rearrangements, and those results were checked against IGoR. Hypergeometric tests were used in a later analysis to score TCR-TCR, TCR-HLA and TCR-CMV co-occurrence, with a repertoire-size bias correction applied to the TCR pairs. False discovery rates were estimated in a later analysis by permuting HLA or CMV assignments 20 times. In a later analysis, co-occurring TCRs were grouped using DBSCAN, with TCRdist sequence similarity added in when clustering inside HLA-allele-positive subsets. For co-occurrence clustering, repertoires with fewer than 30,000 or more than 120,000 public chains were excluded, along with five repertoires with anomalous nucleotide sharing. In TCRdb, the immuneACCESS table is reduced to in-frame sequences with V and J assigned. These tables do not hold every clone; where another copy was compared, an unresolved V gene accounts for under half, and the others remain unexplained. Clone size and the V and J calls come from that table; the DNA yielded D and trimming. Across this sample there are some 150,000 clones, with about three quarters seen only once. The ten largest make up over 2.5% of the sample.

CDR1 SGHTA and CDR2 FQGTGA were looked up in the germline V gene. Trimming takes 3 bases off V and 4 bases off J; junction bases not matched to a gene: 3. The CDR3 sequence holds 14 residues, the cysteine and phenylalanine included. The CDR3 DNA has 42 bases and is translated from base 1. The cohort comprised more than 550 healthy bone marrow donors. At the time of sampling, all cohort members were nominally healthy, though unrecorded immune exposures were likely present. The donor was CMV seronegative and was included in the group of about 400 seronegative cohort members. Each donor provided a peripheral blood sample, and peripheral blood mononuclear cells were used for TCR beta sequencing. The Qiagen DNeasy Blood Extraction Kit was used to extract genomic DNA from the blood cell samples.

Sequences were obtained from PBMCs. The clonotype was recovered from a woman aged 25 to 39 in good health and CMV-seronegative. The chain employs TRBV7-3 and TRBJ2-3; 8 bases in between match TRBD1. The CDR3 has the sequence CASSFAGGPDTQYF. The bases read TGTGCCAGCAGCTTCGCAGGGGGCCCAGATACGCAGTATTTT.